Following are 4 T cell receptor beta chains from one sample sequenced in a study of blood T cell repertoires in COVID-19 (dated by TCRdb to the early 2020s). Receptors were amplified or captured by the immunoSEQ multiplex PCR assay. Drawn from immuneACCESS, this table holds only the in-frame rearrangements with V and J called that TCRdb kept. Clones are partly lost; checked studies trace under half to an unresolved V gene and leave the rest unexplained. Counted in this sample were about 120,000 clones; over 75% of them appeared once. The ten largest account for about 2.5% of the sample. The sample taken for sequencing was peripheral blood. All receptors derive from a man aged 50 to 60 with acute or convalescent COVID-19.

The rearrangement joins TRBV19 to TRBJ1-1; 8 nucleotides match TRBD1. Germline lookup yields CDR1 LNHDA and CDR2 SQIVND (reference sequence). J lost 3 bases, V lost 6 bases, and 3 bases had no gene match. This CDR3 has 13 amino acids. The CDR3: CASRKQGDTEAFF. CDR3 in DNA: TGTGCCAGTAGGAAACAGGGGGACACTGAAGCTTTCTTT.

The chain employs TRBV5-1 and TRBJ2-1, with a possible D match to TRBD1 (5 bases). The germline gives CDR1 SGHRS, CDR2 YFSETQ. V dropped 6 bases and J dropped 12 bases, with 16 bases sitting between them. The length of the CDR3 is 12 residues. The CDR3 DNA reads TGCGCCAGCACCACTGACAGTTCTCGGCAGTTCTTC. Amino acids: CASTTDSSRQFF.

The chain employs TRBV29-1 and TRBJ1-3; weak D call: TRBD1 (6 bases). The V gene lost 3 bases and the J gene lost 4 bases, with 13 bases spanning the gap. Germline CDR1 and CDR2: SQVTM and ANQGSEA. This CDR3 contains 14 residues. In nucleotides, the CDR3 is TGCAGCGTTGATATACAGGGAGAAGGAAACACCATATATTTT. It encodes CSVDIQGEGNTIYF.

The gene calls are TRBV6-6 and TRBJ2-1, with a possible D match to TRBD1 (6 bases). The germline gives CDR1 MNHNY, CDR2 SVGAGI (reference sequence). The CDR3 totals 12 residues. Deletions cut 7 bases from V and 5 bases from J, with 9 bases between. CDR3 sequence reads: CASTQGNNEQFF. CDR3 nucleotide sequence: TGTGCCAGCACACAGGGAAACAATGAGCAGTTCTTC.